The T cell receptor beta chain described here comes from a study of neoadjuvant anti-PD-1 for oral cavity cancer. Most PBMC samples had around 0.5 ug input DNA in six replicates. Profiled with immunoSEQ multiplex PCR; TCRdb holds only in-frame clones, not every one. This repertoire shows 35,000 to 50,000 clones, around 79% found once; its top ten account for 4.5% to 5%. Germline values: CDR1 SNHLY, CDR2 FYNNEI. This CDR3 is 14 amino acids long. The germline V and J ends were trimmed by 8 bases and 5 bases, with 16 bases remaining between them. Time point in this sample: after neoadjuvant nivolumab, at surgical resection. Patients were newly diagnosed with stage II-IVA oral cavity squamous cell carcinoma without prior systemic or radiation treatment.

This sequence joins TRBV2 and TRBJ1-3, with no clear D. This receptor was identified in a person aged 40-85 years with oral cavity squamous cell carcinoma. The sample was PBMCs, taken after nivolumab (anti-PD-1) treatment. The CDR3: CASWEGSTRNTIYF. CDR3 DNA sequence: TGTGCCAGCTGGGAGGGATCCACAAGAAACACCATATATTTT.